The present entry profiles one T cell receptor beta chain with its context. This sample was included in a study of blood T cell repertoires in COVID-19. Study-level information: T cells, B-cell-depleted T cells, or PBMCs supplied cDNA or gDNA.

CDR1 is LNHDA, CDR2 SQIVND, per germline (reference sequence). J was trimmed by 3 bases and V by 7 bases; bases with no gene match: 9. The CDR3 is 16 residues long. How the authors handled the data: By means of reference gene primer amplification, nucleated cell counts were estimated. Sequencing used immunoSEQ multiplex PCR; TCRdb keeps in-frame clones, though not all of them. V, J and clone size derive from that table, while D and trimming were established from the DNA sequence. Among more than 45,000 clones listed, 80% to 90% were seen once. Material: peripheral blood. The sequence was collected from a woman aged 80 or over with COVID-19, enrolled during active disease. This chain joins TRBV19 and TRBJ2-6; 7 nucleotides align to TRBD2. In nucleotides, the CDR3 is TGTGCCAGTACCCCTTGGGGGGGAGATGGGGCCAACGTCCTGACTTTC. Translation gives CASTPWGGDGANVLTF.